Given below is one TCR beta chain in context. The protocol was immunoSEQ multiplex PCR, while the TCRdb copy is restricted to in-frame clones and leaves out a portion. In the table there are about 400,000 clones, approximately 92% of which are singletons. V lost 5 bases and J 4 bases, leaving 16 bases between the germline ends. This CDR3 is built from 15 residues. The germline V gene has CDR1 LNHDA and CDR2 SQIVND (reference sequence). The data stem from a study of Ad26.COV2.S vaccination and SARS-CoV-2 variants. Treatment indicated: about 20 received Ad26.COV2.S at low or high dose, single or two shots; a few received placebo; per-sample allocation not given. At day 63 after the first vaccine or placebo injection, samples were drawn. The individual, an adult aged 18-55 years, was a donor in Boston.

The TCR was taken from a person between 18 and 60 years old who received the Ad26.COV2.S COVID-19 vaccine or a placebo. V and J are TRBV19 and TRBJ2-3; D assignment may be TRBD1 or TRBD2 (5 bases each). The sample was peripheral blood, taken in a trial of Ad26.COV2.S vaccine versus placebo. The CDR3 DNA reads TGTGCCAGTAGTCCGGGGTTGGGGGACGCAGATACGCAGTATTTT. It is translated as CASSPGLGDADTQYF.